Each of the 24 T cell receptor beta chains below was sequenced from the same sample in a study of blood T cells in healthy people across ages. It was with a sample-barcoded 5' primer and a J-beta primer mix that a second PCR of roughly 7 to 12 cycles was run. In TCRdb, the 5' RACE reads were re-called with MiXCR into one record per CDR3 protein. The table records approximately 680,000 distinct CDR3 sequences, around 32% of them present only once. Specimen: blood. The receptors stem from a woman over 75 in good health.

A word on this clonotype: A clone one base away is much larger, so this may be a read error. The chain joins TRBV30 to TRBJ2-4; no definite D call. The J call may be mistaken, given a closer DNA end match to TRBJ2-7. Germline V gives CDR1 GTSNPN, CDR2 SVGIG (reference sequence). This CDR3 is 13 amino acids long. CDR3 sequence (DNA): TGTGCCTGGAGTGCAAGGCTAGGTGGCGAGCAGTACTTC. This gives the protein CAWSARLGGEQYF.

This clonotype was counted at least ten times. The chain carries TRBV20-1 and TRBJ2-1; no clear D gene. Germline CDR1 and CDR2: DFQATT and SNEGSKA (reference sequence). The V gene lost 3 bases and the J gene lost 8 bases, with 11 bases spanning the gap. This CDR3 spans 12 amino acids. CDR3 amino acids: CSASDRGDEQFF. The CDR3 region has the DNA TGCAGTGCTAGTGACCGTGGGGATGAGCAGTTCTTC.

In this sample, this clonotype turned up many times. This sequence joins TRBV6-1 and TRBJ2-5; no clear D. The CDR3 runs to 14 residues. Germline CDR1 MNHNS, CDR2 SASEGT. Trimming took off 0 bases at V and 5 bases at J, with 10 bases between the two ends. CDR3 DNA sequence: TGTGCCAGCAGTGAAGCCGGTGCCGGCGAGACCCAGTACTTC. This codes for CASSEAGAGETQYF.

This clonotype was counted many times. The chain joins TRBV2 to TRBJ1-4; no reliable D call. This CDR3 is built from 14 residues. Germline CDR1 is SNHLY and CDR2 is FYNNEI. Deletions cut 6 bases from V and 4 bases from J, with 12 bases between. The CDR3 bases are TGTGCCAGCAGCGCCGCCGTACTTAATGAAAAACTGTTTTTT. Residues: CASSAAVLNEKLFF.

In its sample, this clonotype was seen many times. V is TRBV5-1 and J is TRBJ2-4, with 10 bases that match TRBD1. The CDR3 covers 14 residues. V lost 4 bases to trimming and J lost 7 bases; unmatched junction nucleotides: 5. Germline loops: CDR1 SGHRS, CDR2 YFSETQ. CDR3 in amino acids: CASSGGQGGNIQYF. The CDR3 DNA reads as TGCGCCAGCAGCGGCGGACAGGGGGGTAACATTCAGTACTTC. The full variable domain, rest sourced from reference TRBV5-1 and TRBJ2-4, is KAGVTQTPRYLIKTRGQQVTLSCSPISGHRSVSWYQQTPGQGLQFLFEYFSETQRNKGNFPGRFSGRQFSNSRSEMNVSTLELGDSALYLCASSGGQGGNIQYFGAGTRLSVL.

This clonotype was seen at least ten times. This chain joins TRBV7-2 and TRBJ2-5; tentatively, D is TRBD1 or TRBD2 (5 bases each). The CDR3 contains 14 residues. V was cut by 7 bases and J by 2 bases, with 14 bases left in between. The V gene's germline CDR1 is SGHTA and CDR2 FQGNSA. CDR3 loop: CASTEWGTQETQYF. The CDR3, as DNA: TGTGCCAGCACCGAGTGGGGGACGCAAGAGACCCAGTACTTC.

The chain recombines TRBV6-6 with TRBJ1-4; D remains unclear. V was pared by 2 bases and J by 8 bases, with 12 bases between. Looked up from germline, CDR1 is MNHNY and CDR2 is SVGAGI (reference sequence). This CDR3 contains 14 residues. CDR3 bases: TGTGCCAGCAGTTACGTTTGGCTTGGGGAAAAACTGTTTTTT. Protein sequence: CASSYVWLGEKLFF.

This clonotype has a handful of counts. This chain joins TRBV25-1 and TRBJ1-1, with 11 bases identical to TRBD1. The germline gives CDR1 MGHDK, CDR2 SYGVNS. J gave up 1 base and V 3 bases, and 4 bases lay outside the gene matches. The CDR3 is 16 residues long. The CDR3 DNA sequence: TGTGCCAGCAGTGATCCGGGACAGGGGGGGAACACTGAAGCTTTCTTT. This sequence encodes CASSDPGQGGNTEAFF.

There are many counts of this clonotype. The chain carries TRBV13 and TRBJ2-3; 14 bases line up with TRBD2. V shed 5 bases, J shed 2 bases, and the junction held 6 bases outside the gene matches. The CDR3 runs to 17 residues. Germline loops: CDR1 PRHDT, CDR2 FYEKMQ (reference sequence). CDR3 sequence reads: CASSQRTSGGSTDTQYF. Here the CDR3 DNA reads TGTGCCAGCAGCCAGCGGACTAGCGGGGGGTCCACAGATACGCAGTATTTT. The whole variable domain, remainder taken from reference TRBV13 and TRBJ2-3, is AAGVIQSPRHLIKEKRETATLKCYPIPRHDTVYWYQQGPGQDPQFLISFYEKMQSDKGSIPDRFSAQQFSDYHSELNMSSLELGDSALYFCASSQRTSGGSTDTQYFGPGTRLTVL.

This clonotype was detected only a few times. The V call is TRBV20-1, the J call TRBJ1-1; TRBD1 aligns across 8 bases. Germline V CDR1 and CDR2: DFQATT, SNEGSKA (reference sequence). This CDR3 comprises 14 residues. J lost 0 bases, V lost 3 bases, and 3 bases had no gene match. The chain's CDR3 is CSARGDRMNTEAFF. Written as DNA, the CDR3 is TGCAGTGCTAGGGGGGACAGGATGAACACTGAAGCTTTCTTT.

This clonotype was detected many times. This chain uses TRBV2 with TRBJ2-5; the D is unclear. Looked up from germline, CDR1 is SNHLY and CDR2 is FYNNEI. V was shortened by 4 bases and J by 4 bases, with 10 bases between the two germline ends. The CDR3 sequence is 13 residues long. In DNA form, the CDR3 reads TGTGCCAGCAGTGGATTCGCTAGAGAGACCCAGTACTTC. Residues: CASSGFARETQYF.

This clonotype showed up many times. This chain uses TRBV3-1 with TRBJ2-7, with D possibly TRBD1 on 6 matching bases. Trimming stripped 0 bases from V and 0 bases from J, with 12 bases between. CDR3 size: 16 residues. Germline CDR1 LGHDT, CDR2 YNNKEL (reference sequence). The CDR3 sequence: CASSQDGARGSYEQYF. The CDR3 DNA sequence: TGTGCCAGCAGCCAAGACGGAGCCAGGGGCTCCTACGAGCAGTACTTC.

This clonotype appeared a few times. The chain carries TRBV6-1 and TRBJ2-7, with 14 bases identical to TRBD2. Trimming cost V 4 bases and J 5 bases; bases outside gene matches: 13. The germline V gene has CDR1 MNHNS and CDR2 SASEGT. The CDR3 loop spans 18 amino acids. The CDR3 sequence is CASSAALGTSGGRDEQYF. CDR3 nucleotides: TGTGCCAGCAGTGCAGCATTGGGGACTAGCGGGGGCCGGGACGAGCAGTACTTC.

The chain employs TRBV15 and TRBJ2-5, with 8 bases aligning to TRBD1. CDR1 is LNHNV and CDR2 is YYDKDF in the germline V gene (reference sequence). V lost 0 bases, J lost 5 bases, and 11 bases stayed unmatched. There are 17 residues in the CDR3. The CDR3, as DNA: TGTGCCACCAGCAGAGATTCCCCAGGGGGCAGTTTGGAGACCCAGTACTTC. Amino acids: CATSRDSPGGSLETQYF.

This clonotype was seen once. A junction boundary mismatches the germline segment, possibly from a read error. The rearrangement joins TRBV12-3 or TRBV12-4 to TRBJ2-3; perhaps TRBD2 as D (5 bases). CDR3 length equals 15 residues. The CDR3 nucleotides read TGTGCCAGCAGCCGGTCGGGGATGAGCACAGATACGCGGTATTTT. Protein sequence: CASSRSGMSTDTRYF.

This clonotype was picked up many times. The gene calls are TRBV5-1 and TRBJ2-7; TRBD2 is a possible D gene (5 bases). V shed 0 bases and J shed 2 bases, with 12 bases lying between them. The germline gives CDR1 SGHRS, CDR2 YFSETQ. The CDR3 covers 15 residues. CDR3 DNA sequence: TGCGCCAGCAGCTTGGACCTAGCCAAGCCCTACGAGCAGTACTTC. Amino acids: CASSLDLAKPYEQYF.

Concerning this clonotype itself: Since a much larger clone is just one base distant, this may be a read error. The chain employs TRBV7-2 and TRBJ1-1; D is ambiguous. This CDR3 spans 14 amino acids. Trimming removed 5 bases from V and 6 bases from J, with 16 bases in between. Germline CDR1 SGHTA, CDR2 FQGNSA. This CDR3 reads CASSRHDGKAEAFF. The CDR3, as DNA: TGTGCCAGCAGCCGTCATGACGGGAAGGCTGAAGCTTTCTTT. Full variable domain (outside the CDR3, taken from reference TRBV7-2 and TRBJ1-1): GAGVSQSPSNKVTEKGKDVELRCDPISGHTALYWYRQSLGQGLEFLIYFQGNSAPDKSGLPSDRFSAERTGGSVSTLTIQRTQQEDSAVYLCASSRHDGKAEAFFGQGTRLTVV.

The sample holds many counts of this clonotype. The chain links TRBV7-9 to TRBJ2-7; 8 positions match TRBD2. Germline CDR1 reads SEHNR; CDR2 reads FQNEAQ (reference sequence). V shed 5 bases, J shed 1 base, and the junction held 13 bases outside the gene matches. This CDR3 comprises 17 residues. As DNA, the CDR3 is TGTGCCAGCAGCCAACCTTCCGGGGGGGGGGTTTCCTACGAGCAGTACTTC. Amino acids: CASSQPSGGGVSYEQYF.

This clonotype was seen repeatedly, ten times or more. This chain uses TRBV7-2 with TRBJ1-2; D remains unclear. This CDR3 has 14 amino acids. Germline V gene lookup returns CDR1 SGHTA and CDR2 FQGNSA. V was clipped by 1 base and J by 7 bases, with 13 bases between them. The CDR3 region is CASSLDPSNRGYTF. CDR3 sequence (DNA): TGTGCCAGCAGCTTAGACCCAAGTAATCGTGGCTACACCTTC.

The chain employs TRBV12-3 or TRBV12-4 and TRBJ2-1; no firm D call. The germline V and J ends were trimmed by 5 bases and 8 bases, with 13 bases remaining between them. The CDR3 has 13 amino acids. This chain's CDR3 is CASSLAGDDEQFF. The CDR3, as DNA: TGTGCCAGCAGTCTGGCAGGTGACGATGAGCAGTTCTTC.

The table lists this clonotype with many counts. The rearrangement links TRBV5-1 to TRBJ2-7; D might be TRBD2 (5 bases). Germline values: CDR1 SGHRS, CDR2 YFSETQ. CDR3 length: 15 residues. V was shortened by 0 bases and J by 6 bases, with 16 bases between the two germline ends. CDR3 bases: TGCGCCAGCAGCTTGGGTTCGGGGATAGGTTCCGAGCAGTACTTC. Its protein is CASSLGSGIGSEQYF.

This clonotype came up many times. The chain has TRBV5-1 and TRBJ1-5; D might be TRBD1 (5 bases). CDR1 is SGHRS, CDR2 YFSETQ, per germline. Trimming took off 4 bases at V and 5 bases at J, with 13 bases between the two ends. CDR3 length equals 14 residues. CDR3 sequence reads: CASSPRAADQPQHF. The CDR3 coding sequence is TGCGCCAGCAGCCCCAGGGCTGCGGATCAGCCCCAGCATTTT.

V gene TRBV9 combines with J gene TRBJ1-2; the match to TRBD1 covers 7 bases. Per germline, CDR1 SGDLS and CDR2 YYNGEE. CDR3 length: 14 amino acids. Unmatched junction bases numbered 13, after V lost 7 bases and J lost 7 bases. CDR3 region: CASGPRQTGTGYTF. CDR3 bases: TGTGCCAGCGGCCCCCGACAGACAGGGACTGGCTACACCTTC.

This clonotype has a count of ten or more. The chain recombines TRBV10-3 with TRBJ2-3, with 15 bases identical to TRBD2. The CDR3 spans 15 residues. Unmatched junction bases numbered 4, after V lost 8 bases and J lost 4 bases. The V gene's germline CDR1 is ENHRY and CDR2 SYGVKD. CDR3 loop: CAIRTSGGAADTQYF. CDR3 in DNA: TGTGCCATCCGGACTAGCGGGGGGGCTGCAGATACGCAGTATTTT.